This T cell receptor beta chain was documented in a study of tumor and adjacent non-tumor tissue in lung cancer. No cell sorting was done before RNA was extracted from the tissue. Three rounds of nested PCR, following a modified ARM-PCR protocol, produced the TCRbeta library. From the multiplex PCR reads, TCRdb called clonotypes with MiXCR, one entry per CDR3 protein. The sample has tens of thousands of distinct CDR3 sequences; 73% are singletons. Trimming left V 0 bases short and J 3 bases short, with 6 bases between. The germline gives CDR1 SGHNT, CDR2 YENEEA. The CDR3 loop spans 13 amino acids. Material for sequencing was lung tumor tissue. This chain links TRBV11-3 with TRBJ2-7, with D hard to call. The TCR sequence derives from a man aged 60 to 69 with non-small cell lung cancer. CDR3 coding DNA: TGTGCCAGCAGCTTAGATCGCTACTACGAGCAGTACTTC. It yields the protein CASSLDRYYEQYF.